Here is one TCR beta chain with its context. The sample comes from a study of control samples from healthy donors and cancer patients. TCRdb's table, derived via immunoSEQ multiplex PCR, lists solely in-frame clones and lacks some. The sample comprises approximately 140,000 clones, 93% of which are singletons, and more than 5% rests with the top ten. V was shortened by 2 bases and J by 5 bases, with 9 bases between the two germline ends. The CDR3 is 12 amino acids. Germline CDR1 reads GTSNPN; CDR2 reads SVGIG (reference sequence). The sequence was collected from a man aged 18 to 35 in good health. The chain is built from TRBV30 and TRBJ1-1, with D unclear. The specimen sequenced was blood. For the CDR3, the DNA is TGTGCCTGGAGTAGGACGATTACTGAAGCTTTCTTT. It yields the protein CAWSRTITEAFF.